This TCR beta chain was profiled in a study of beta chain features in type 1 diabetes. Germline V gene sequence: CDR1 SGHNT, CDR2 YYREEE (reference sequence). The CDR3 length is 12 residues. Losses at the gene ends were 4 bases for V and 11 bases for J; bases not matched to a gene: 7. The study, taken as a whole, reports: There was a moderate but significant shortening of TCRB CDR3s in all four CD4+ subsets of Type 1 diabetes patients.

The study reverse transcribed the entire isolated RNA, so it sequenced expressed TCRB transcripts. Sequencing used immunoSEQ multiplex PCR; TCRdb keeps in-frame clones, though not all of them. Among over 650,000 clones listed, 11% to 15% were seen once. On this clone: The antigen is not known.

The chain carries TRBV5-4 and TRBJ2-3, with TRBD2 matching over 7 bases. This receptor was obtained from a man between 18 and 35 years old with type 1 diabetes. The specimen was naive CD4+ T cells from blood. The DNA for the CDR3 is TGTGCCAGCAGCCAAGAGCGGGGTTGGCAGTATTTT. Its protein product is CASSQERGWQYF.